This TCR beta chain appears in the sequencing data of a study of T cells in Graves' hyperthyroidism and ophthalmopathy. Study results and caveats: Within blood appeared most thyroid clonotypes that had expanded above 0.001.

RNA transcripts yielded amplified TCR beta CDR3 regions. TCR CDR3 regions were first amplified by RT-PCR with HTBI primers. Via MiXCR, TCRdb re-called the multiplex PCR reads, giving one row per CDR3 protein. This table has roughly 200,000 distinct CDR3 sequences, around 18% appearing once. V lost 5 bases, J lost 0 bases, and 8 bases lay in between. The CDR3 loop spans 13 amino acids. Looked up from germline, CDR1 is GTSNPN and CDR2 is SVGIG (reference sequence). Worth noting for this clonotype: The antigen remains undetermined.

Uncontrolled infection, other autoimmune disease, pregnancy or lactation excluded patients. PBMCs were sourced from about 10 ml fresh peripheral blood. The sample was blood. J is TRBJ1-5 and V is TRBV30, with D possibly matching TRBD1 (5 bases). This sequence originates from a man aged 35-49 years with Graves' hyperthyroidism. In DNA, the CDR3 is TGTGCCTGGTCCAGGGATAGCAATCAGCCCCAGCATTTT. This codes for CAWSRDSNQPQHF.